The 14 T cell receptor beta chains presented below share a single source sample, sequenced in a study of blood T cell repertoires in COVID-19. Method: immunoSEQ multiplex PCR; TCRdb's copy keeps in-frame clones and lacks some. The data contain 110,000 to 150,000 clones, 84% of them singletons. The sequencing input was peripheral blood. The receptors were sampled from a human donor in a cohort sampled during active COVID-19.

V gene TRBV28 combines with J gene TRBJ2-7; TRBD2 might be the D (6 bases). Germline CDR1 is MDHEN and CDR2 is SYDVKM. This CDR3 contains 14 residues. The V gene lost 7 bases and the J gene lost 6 bases, with 19 bases spanning the gap. CDR3 protein: CASIRDGTASEQYF. The CDR3 nucleotides read TGTGCCAGCATCAGAGATGGGACTGCCTCCGAGCAGTACTTC.

The genes are TRBV18 and TRBJ2-5; maybe TRBD2 (6 bases). Trimming took 2 bases from V and 4 from J, leaving 11 bases between them. Germline CDR1 reads KGHSH; CDR2 reads LQKENI. The CDR3 loop spans 14 amino acids. CDR3: CASSPNPGGETQYF. The CDR3 DNA reads as TGTGCCAGCTCACCAAACCCCGGGGGAGAGACCCAGTACTTC.

The genes are TRBV3-1 (or the pseudogene TRBV3-2) and TRBJ2-3; 8 bases are a match to TRBD2. This CDR3 spans 19 amino acids. CDR1 and CDR2 (germline): LGHDT, YNNKEL (reference sequence). V was clipped by 1 base and J by 4 bases; unmatched bases: 16. Here the CDR3 reads CASSQGWSAGGGMADTQYF. CDR3 nucleotides: TGTGCCAGCAGCCAAGGGTGGTCTGCTGGCGGGGGGATGGCAGATACGCAGTATTTT.

The gene calls are TRBV5-4 and TRBJ1-4; D gene uncertain. CDR3 size: 15 residues. V shed 4 bases and J shed 10 bases, with 20 bases lying between them. Germline loops: CDR1 SGHNT, CDR2 YYREEE (reference sequence). The CDR3 DNA reads TGTGCCAGCAGCGCCGTCGGTCTTGGGAGTGGAAAACTGTTTTTT. Translation: CASSAVGLGSGKLFF. Full variable domain (remainder filled in from reference TRBV5-4 and TRBJ1-4): ETGVTQSPTHLIKTRGQQVTLRCSSQSGHNTVSWYQQALGQGPQFIFQYYREEENGRGNFPPRFSGLQFPNYSSELNVNALELDDSALYLCASSAVGLGSGKLFFGSGTQLSVL.

CDR3 protein: CASSIPGAIPYEQYF. CDR3 coding DNA: TGTGCCAGTAGTATACCAGGGGCAATTCCCTACGAGCAGTACTTC. The chain recombines TRBV19 with TRBJ2-7; D is possibly TRBD1 (6 bases). Trimming took off 2 bases at V and 2 bases at J, with 13 bases between the two ends. Germline loops: CDR1 LNHDA, CDR2 SQIVND (reference sequence). The CDR3 length is 15 residues.

A few counts support this clone. The chain combines TRBV5-1 with TRBJ1-2; 7 bases map to TRBD1. The CDR3 sequence is 13 residues long. Looked up from germline, CDR1 is SGHRS and CDR2 is YFSETQ. V was pared by 9 bases and J by 6 bases, with 11 bases of the junction left unmatched. In DNA, the CDR3 is TGCGCCATGAACTCCAACAGGGGAGATGGCTACACCTTC. The encoded protein is CAMNSNRGDGYTF. The full variable domain, completed using reference TRBV5-1 and TRBJ1-2, is KAGVTQTPRYLIKTRGQQVTLSCSPISGHRSVSWYQQTPGQGLQFLFEYFSETQRNKGNFPGRFSGRQFSNSRSEMNVSTLELGDSALYLCAMNSNRGDGYTFGSGTRLTVV.

This rearrangement joins TRBV5-4 to TRBJ2-7; D is possibly TRBD1 (6 bases). Trimming shortened V by 4 bases and J by 3 bases, and 14 bases separated the two germline ends. The CDR3 loop spans 14 amino acids. Germline V CDR1 and CDR2: SGHNT, YYREEE (reference sequence). CDR3 bases: TGTGCCAGCAGCAAGGCTAGGGACATCTACGAGCAGTACTTC. Protein sequence: CASSKARDIYEQYF.

The V call is TRBV6-5, the J call TRBJ1-2; D not resolved. With 0 bases removed from V and 5 bases from J, the gap between germline ends came to 16 bases. CDR1 MNHEY and CDR2 SVGAGI come from the germline V gene. The length of the CDR3 is 16 residues. CDR3 coding DNA: TGTGCCAGCAGTTACTCGAGTACCGGTGGGGAGTATGGCTACACCTTC. This sequence encodes CASSYSSTGGEYGYTF.

J is TRBJ2-7 and V is TRBV20-1; TRBD2 matches 13 bases. The CDR3 spans 14 residues. The V segment lost 3 bases and the J segment 6 bases; nucleotides outside the gene matches: 5. Germline V gene sequence: CDR1 DFQATT, CDR2 SNEGSKA (reference sequence). CDR3 in DNA: TGCAGTGCTAGTCGACTAGCGGGGGGCGGCGAGCAGTACTTC. This gives the protein CSASRLAGGGEQYF.

This chain's CDR3 is CASSRAGQGDGYTF. In DNA form, the CDR3 reads TGTGCCAGCTCACGAGCGGGACAGGGTGATGGCTACACCTTC. The chain has TRBV18 and TRBJ1-2, with TRBD1 matching 9 bases. V lost 4 bases to trimming and J lost 6 bases; unmatched junction nucleotides: 6. This CDR3 has 14 amino acids. The germline V gene has CDR1 KGHSH and CDR2 LQKENI.

This clone has only a few counts. J is TRBJ2-7 and V is TRBV11-1; a weak D match, TRBD2 (7 bases). From germline, CDR1 is SGHAT and CDR2 FQDESV (reference sequence). This CDR3 has 14 amino acids. Trimming cost V 6 bases and J 0 bases, with 12 bases left between them. CDR3 sequence: CASSPGGPSYEQYF. DNA of the CDR3: TGTGCCAGCAGTCCCGGGGGGCCCTCCTACGAGCAGTACTTC.

This clone has only a few counts. This chain connects TRBV7-9 to TRBJ1-2, with a tentative D call TRBD1 (6 bases). The V end lost 7 bases, the J end lost 0 bases, and 15 bases lay between the germline ends. This CDR3 comprises 15 residues. Looked up from germline, CDR1 is SEHNR and CDR2 is FQNEAQ (reference sequence). The CDR3 region is CASTRTAITNYGYTF. Written as DNA, the CDR3 is TGTGCCAGCACCCGGACAGCGATTACTAACTATGGCTACACCTTC.

As DNA, the CDR3 is TGTGCCAGCAGCCCGCCCTTGGGGGGACACGAGCAGTACTTC. This encodes CASSPPLGGHEQYF. The chain carries TRBV27 and TRBJ2-7, with D perhaps matching TRBD2 (6 bases). The CDR3 has 14 residues. V dropped 6 bases and J dropped 5 bases, with 17 bases sitting between them. Per germline, CDR1 MNHEY and CDR2 SMNVEV (reference sequence).

The genes are TRBV5-5 and TRBJ1-2; a possible D gene is TRBD1 (6 bases). Trimming shortened V by 4 bases and J by 2 bases, and 12 bases separated the two germline ends. The CDR3 is 14 residues long. CDR1 SGHKS and CDR2 YYEKEE come from the germline V gene (reference sequence). CDR3 region: CASSALQGNYGYTF. CDR3 bases: TGTGCCAGCAGCGCCCTGCAGGGGAACTATGGCTACACCTTC.